The rows below give T cell receptor beta chains drawn from one sample of a study of cytomegalovirus exposure and HLA in healthy donors. Produced via immunoSEQ multiplex PCR; TCRdb's table is partial and in-frame only. In the table there are some 130,000 clones, about 78% of which are singletons. The sample comprised PBMCs. The source of these receptors is a human donor in good health. Each CDR3 is given with its conserved first and last residue. D genes are given only for firm matches. A row's size may be missing; if present it is once, few, many or a size class.

d_gene	v_gene	j_gene	abundance	CDR3aa	CDR3nt
TRBD1	TRBV27	TRBJ2-1	.	CASRKDRDRGENEQFF	TGTGCCAGCAGGAAGGACCGGGACAGGGGCGAGAATGAGCAGTTCTTC
.	TRBV5-1	TRBJ1-1	few	CASSSQPGNTEAFF	TGCGCCAGCAGCTCTCAACCGGGGAACACTGAAGCTTTCTTT
.	TRBV4-1	TRBJ2-5	.	CASSQVQDRQETQYF	TGCGCCAGCAGCCAAGTCCAAGACAGACAAGAGACCCAGTACTTC
TRBD2	TRBV13	TRBJ2-1	.	CASSFGQGPSGRADEQFF	TGTGCCAGCAGCTTTGGGCAGGGCCCTAGCGGGAGGGCCGATGAGCAGTTCTTC
.	TRBV15	TRBJ2-1	few	CATSRGRAGNEQFF	TGTGCCACCAGCAGAGGACGGGCGGGCAATGAGCAGTTCTTC
TRBD2	TRBV27	TRBJ2-3	.	CASSSRTSGGALDTDTQYF	TGTGCCAGCAGTTCACGGACTAGCGGGGGGGCACTCGACACAGATACGCAGTATTTT
TRBD1	TRBV11-2	TRBJ2-7	.	CASSRTGIFYEQYF	TGTGCCAGCAGCCGGACAGGGATCTTCTACGAGCAGTACTTC
TRBD1	TRBV5-1	TRBJ1-6	few	CASSPSGTGYSPLHF	TGCGCCAGCAGCCCCTCCGGGACAGGGTATTCACCCCTCCACTTT
.	TRBV30	TRBJ1-2	.	CAWSPGQANYGYTF	TGTGCCTGGAGTCCGGGACAAGCTAACTATGGCTACACCTTC
TRBD2	TRBV10-1	TRBJ2-7	once	CASSEGSGTLAGQFSYEQYF	TGCGCCAGCAGTGAGGGATCAGGGACCCTAGCGGGGCAGTTTTCCTACGAGCAGTACTTC
.	TRBV6-4	TRBJ1-4	.	CASSPTGGNEKLFF	TGTGCCAGCAGCCCGACAGGAGGAAATGAAAAACTGTTTTTT
TRBD1	TRBV7-3	TRBJ1-1	.	CASSRRVIRTGGGNTEAFF	TGTGCCAGCAGCCGTAGGGTAATTAGGACAGGGGGGGGGAACACTGAAGCTTTCTTT
.	TRBV4-3	TRBJ1-1	few	CASSQGNRFPNTEAFF	TGCGCCAGCAGCCAGGGAAACAGGTTTCCCAACACTGAAGCTTTCTTT
TRBD1	TRBV4-2	TRBJ2-3	.	CASSFRQGATDTQYF	TGTGCCAGCAGCTTTCGACAGGGGGCCACAGATACGCAGTATTTT
TRBD1	TRBV15	TRBJ2-5	.	CATSTGQGEETQYF	TGTGCCACCAGCACCGGACAGGGAGAAGAGACCCAGTACTTC
.	TRBV27	TRBJ2-5	.	CASSYTGYQETQYF	TGTGCCAGCAGTTACACAGGGTACCAAGAGACCCAGTACTTC
TRBD2	TRBV7-9	TRBJ2-5	few	CASSYWAAGVEETQYF	TGTGCCAGCAGCTACTGGGCAGCGGGGGTGGAAGAGACCCAGTACTTC
TRBD1	TRBV10-3	TRBJ2-7	.	CAIRTGGGEQYF	TGTGCCATCAGGACAGGGGGTGGAGAGCAGTACTTC
.	TRBV5-8	TRBJ2-1	.	CASSLEGGTYNEQFF	TGTGCCAGCAGCTTGGAGGGGGGGACCTACAATGAGCAGTTCTTC
TRBD1	TRBV6-5	TRBJ2-1	.	CASSYPGQGNYNEQFF	TGTGCCAGCAGTTACCCGGGACAGGGGAATTACAATGAGCAGTTCTTC
.	TRBV7-8	TRBJ1-5	.	CASSPDNLGGQPQHF	TGTGCCAGCAGCCCCGACAACCTTGGGGGCCAGCCCCAGCATTTT
.	TRBV7-2	TRBJ2-5	.	CASSPTGYQETQYF	TGTGCCAGCAGCCCAACAGGGTACCAAGAGACCCAGTACTTC
.	TRBV27	TRBJ2-3	.	CASSPGSTDTQYF	TGTGCCAGCAGTCCAGGGTCCACAGATACGCAGTATTTT
.	TRBV9	TRBJ2-2	.	CASSIVTGELFF	TGTGCCAGCAGTATTGTCACCGGGGAGCTGTTTTTT
.	TRBV21-1	TRBJ1-2	.	CASSNLRQSNYGYTF	TGTGCCAGCAGCAACTTACGACAGTCTAACTATGGCTACACCTTC
.	TRBV2	TRBJ1-1	.	CASSEDLNTEAFF	TGTGCCAGCAGTGAAGACTTGAACACTGAAGCTTTCTTT
.	TRBV19	TRBJ2-5	.	CATANGETQYF	TGTGCCACCGCCAACGGGGAGACCCAGTACTTC
.	TRBV19	TRBJ1-1	.	CASSIPGSNTEAFF	TGTGCCAGTAGTATTCCGGGATCGAACACTGAAGCTTTCTTT
.	TRBV15	TRBJ2-1	.	CATSPEGGYEQFF	TGTGCCACCAGCCCCGAGGGAGGTTATGAGCAGTTCTTC
.	TRBV19	TRBJ2-2	.	CASKTVIANTGELFF	TGTGCCAGCAAGACAGTTATCGCGAACACCGGGGAGCTGTTTTTT
.	TRBV7-9	TRBJ1-5	.	CASSLAGQPNQPQHF	TGTGCCAGCAGCTTAGCAGGACAGCCCAATCAGCCCCAGCATTTT
TRBD2	TRBV9	TRBJ2-1	once	CASSIAGTSGYNEQFF	TGTGCCAGCAGCATCGCCGGGACTAGCGGGTACAATGAGCAGTTCTTC
TRBD2	TRBV9	TRBJ2-1	.	CASSVGAGGPNEQFF	TGTGCCAGCAGCGTAGGAGCGGGAGGGCCCAATGAGCAGTTCTTC
TRBD2	TRBV9	TRBJ2-7	few	CASSVSPGGGREQYF	TGTGCCAGCAGCGTTTCCCCCGGCGGGGGAAGGGAGCAGTACTTC
.	TRBV25-1	TRBJ2-7	.	CASNPTTGYGSEQYF	TGTGCCAGCAACCCGACAACAGGGTATGGGAGCGAGCAGTACTTC
.	TRBV7-2	TRBJ1-1	.	CASSFGGFTEAFF	TGTGCCAGCAGCTTCGGCGGATTCACTGAAGCTTTCTTT
TRBD1	TRBV7-2	TRBJ1-1	.	CASSLGQGLEAFF	TGTGCCAGCAGCTTAGGACAGGGGCTTGAAGCTTTCTTT
.	TRBV13	TRBJ2-6	few	CASSHQSAGANVLTF	TGTGCCAGCAGCCACCAGAGCGCTGGGGCCAACGTCCTGACTTTC
.	TRBV6-1	TRBJ2-7	.	CASSVRDPPDEQYF	TGTGCCAGCAGCGTACGGGATCCCCCCGACGAGCAGTACTTC
.	TRBV6-1	TRBJ2-7	few	CASSVTGTLTYEQYF	TGTGCCAGCAGTGTAACCGGGACACTCACCTACGAGCAGTACTTC
.	TRBV10-1	TRBJ1-5	.	CASSERPQDQPQHF	TGCGCCAGCAGTGAGAGGCCGCAGGATCAGCCCCAGCATTTT
.	TRBV6-1	TRBJ2-2	.	CASRDFRVTGELFF	TGTGCCAGCAGAGATTTCAGGGTAACCGGGGAGCTGTTTTTT
TRBD2	TRBV6-6	TRBJ2-2	.	CASTAAGTGELFF	TGTGCCAGCACCGCAGCGGGGACCGGGGAGCTGTTTTTT
.	TRBV7-2	TRBJ2-7	.	CASSLDRKQYF	TGTGCCAGCAGCCTTGACAGAAAGCAGTACTTC
.	TRBV4-3	TRBJ2-1	.	CASSQDRRGHSLLEQFF	TGCGCCAGCAGCCAAGATCGGCGCGGCCATTCGCTTCTTGAGCAGTTCTTC